This T cell receptor beta chain was recorded in a study of T cells in Graves' hyperthyroidism and ophthalmopathy. Study-level background: Peripheral blood samples were taken at initial diagnosis, prior to any treatment.

Subjects with ophthalmopathy showed a Clinical Activity Score no lower than 3, a NOSPECS grade no lower than 4, and a duration shorter than 3 months. It was 8.5 to 10 ml of fresh peripheral blood that supplied the PBMCs. This CDR3 has 13 residues. After removal of 3 bases from V and 15 bases from J, the junction contained 11 bases not matched to a gene. Germline values: CDR1 DFQATT, CDR2 SNEGSKA (reference sequence). Researchers took RNA transcripts and amplified the TCR beta CDR3 regions from them. Primed by the HTBI set, a first-round RT-PCR was run on the TCR CDR3. TCRdb ran MiXCR on the multiplex PCR reads and lists one entry per CDR3 protein. The sample includes hundreds of thousands of distinct CDR3 sequences, around 15% seen only once; the top ten take about 20%. Many counts were recorded for this clonotype. The antigen is undetermined. Study findings and constraints: Ophthalmopathy got predicted by the model a median roughly 6.4 months before its onset.

This sequence joins TRBV20-1 and TRBJ2-4; 10 bases map to TRBD1. Sample: blood. The clonotype comes from a woman in her sixties with Graves' ophthalmopathy. The CDR3 DNA follows: TGCAGTGCTAGGGGGGACCGGGACAGGGGAATGTACTTC. Translating it yields CSARGDRDRGMYF.